Listed here are 30 T cell receptor beta chains from one sample, sequenced in a study. One entry per CDR3 protein results from TCRdb running MiXCR on the RT-PCR reads. This table has hundreds of thousands of distinct CDR3 sequences, 14% appearing once. The sequencing input was memory CD4+ T cells from blood. These receptor sequences come from a female donor in good health, serving as a healthy control.

This clonotype was detected a few times. This sequence joins TRBV29-1 and TRBJ2-1; no firm D call. The CDR3 runs 14 residues. The V end lost 2 bases, the J end lost 0 bases, and 8 bases lay between the germline ends. Per the germline V gene, CDR1 is SQVTM and CDR2 is ANQGSEA. The CDR3 is CSVEPPSSYNEQFF. The CDR3 coding sequence is TGCAGCGTTGAACCCCCGAGCTCCTACAATGAGCAGTTCTTC.

This clonotype was recorded a few times. The chain combines TRBV5-1 with TRBJ2-3; 12 nucleotides agree with TRBD2. Germline CDR1 and CDR2: SGHRS and YFSETQ. Losses at the gene ends were 4 bases for V and 2 bases for J; bases not matched to a gene: 5. The CDR3 runs to 16 residues. The DNA of the CDR3 is TGCGCCAGCAGCCCAGGGACTAGCGGGTTCACAGATACGCAGTATTTT. It encodes CASSPGTSGFTDTQYF. Full variable domain (rest looked up from reference TRBV5-1 and TRBJ2-3): KAGVTQTPRYLIKTRGQQVTLSCSPISGHRSVSWYQQTPGQGLQFLFEYFSETQRNKGNFPGRFSGRQFSNSRSEMNVSTLELGDSALYLCASSPGTSGFTDTQYFGPGTRLTVL.

The CDR3 region has the DNA TGTGCCAGCAGTTACCTCAGCCAGTACAATGAAAAACTGTTTTTT. Its translation: CASSYLSQYNEKLFF. The chain recombines TRBV6-2 or TRBV6-3 with TRBJ1-4; D gene unclear. This CDR3 comprises 15 residues. The V and J ends lost 2 bases and 5 bases respectively, with 12 bases between them. Germline values: CDR1 MNHEY, CDR2 SVGEGT.

This rearrangement joins TRBV18 to TRBJ2-7, with a tentative D call TRBD1 (6 bases). The V end was cut by 0 bases, the J end by 6 bases, with 15 bases between. Germline V gives CDR1 KGHSH, CDR2 LQKENI. CDR3 size: 15 residues. CDR3 nucleotide sequence: TGTGCCAGCTCACCACCGTCCCAGGGGATGGGCGAGCAGTACTTC. This translates into CASSPPSQGMGEQYF.

In its sample, this clonotype was seen once. One end of the junction varies from germline; a read error may be responsible. The V call is TRBV4-3, the J call TRBJ2-4; D is undetermined. The CDR3 spans 17 residues. CDR1 is LGHNA and CDR2 is YSLEER in the germline V gene. CDR3 loop: CDSSQDAGVGAKNIQYF. The CDR3 DNA follows: TGCGACAGCAGCCAAGACGCTGGGGTTGGCGCCAAAAACATTCAGTACTTC.

The chain is built from TRBV9 and TRBJ2-7, with 7 bases that match TRBD2. This CDR3 comprises 13 residues. Germline assignment: CDR1 SGDLS and CDR2 YYNGEE. The ends lost 6 bases at V and 7 bases at J; junction bases unmatched: 10. The CDR3 DNA reads TGTGCCAGCAATGGGGGGGTCCCTGGGGAGCAGTACTTC. Its translation is CASNGGVPGEQYF.

This clonotype appeared a few times. J is TRBJ1-6 and V is TRBV15; D possibly corresponds to TRBD1 (5 bases). This CDR3 has 17 residues. Germline loops: CDR1 LNHNV, CDR2 YYDKDF (reference sequence). With 0 bases removed from V and 5 bases from J, the gap between germline ends came to 14 bases. The CDR3 DNA reads TGTGCCACCAGCAGAGATGTAATGGGACTCGATAATTCACCCCTCCACTTT. Translated, it gives CATSRDVMGLDNSPLHF.

There are a few counts of this clonotype. The V call is TRBV9, the J call TRBJ1-5; D uncertain. CDR3 size: 15 residues. Germline values: CDR1 SGDLS, CDR2 YYNGEE. V lost 4 bases, J lost 3 bases, and 14 bases lay in between. The CDR3 nucleotides read TGTGCCAGCAGCCCCCGAGAAGGGAACAATCAGCCCCAGCATTTT. Residues: CASSPREGNNQPQHF.

This clonotype came up a few times. This chain links TRBV20-1 with TRBJ2-1; 9 bases are a match to TRBD1. The germline V gene has CDR1 DFQATT and CDR2 SNEGSKA (reference sequence). V lost 0 bases, J lost 3 bases, and 18 bases stayed unmatched. This CDR3 spans 20 amino acids. The CDR3 DNA reads TGCAGTGCTAGAGATCGGGGACAGGGTACAACTAGCGCCTTCTACAATGAGCAGTTCTTC. The encoded protein is CSARDRGQGTTSAFYNEQFF.

This clonotype was observed a few times. The CDR3 nucleotides read TGTGCCAGCAGCTCGAGACAGGACACAAGCACAGATACGCAGTATTTT. As protein: CASSSRQDTSTDTQYF. The V call is TRBV11-1, the J call TRBJ2-3, with D perhaps TRBD1 (6 bases). CDR3 length: 16 amino acids. V gave up 4 bases and J gave up 0 bases, with 14 bases separating them. Germline loops: CDR1 SGHAT, CDR2 FQDESV (reference sequence).

A few counts support this clonotype. The rearrangement joins TRBV6-5 to TRBJ2-3, with 11 nucleotides matching TRBD1. The ends lost 6 bases at V and 3 bases at J; junction bases unmatched: 2. This CDR3 has 14 residues. Germline-derived CDR1 and CDR2 are MNHEY and SVGAGI. Written as DNA, the CDR3 is TGTGCCAGCAGGGACAGGGGGCGGACAGATACGCAGTATTTT. Residues: CASRDRGRTDTQYF.

J is TRBJ1-5 and V is TRBV12-3 or TRBV12-4, with a tentative D call TRBD1 (6 bases). The V end lost 2 bases, the J end lost 4 bases, and 12 bases lay between the germline ends. The CDR3 length is 15 residues. CDR3 sequence: CASSLSWQGNQPQHF. The CDR3 nucleotides are TGTGCCAGCAGTTTATCGTGGCAGGGGAATCAGCCCCAGCATTTT.

This clonotype was picked up many times. The chain couples TRBV9 to TRBJ2-3, with D possibly called TRBD1 or TRBD2 (5 bases each). The germline V and J ends were trimmed by 0 bases and 9 bases, with 11 bases remaining between them. CDR3 size: 13 residues. CDR1 and CDR2 (germline): SGDLS, YYNGEE. CDR3 residues: CASSVDLGETQYF. The CDR3 nucleotides read TGTGCCAGCAGCGTAGATCTGGGGGAAACGCAGTATTTT.

This clonotype was seen a few times. The chain combines TRBV7-2 with TRBJ2-5; D may be TRBD1 or TRBD2 (5 bases each). The CDR3 totals 12 residues. Germline V gene sequence: CDR1 SGHTA, CDR2 FQGNSA. V was cut by 4 bases and J by 7 bases, with 10 bases left in between. CDR3 residues: CASSSRDLTQYF. The DNA for the CDR3 is TGTGCCAGCAGCTCAAGGGACCTGACCCAGTACTTC.

This clonotype was seen at least ten times. The CDR3 spells CSASPGTSGVGIQYF. For the CDR3, the DNA is TGCAGTGCTAGCCCCGGGACTAGCGGAGTTGGCATTCAGTACTTC. The genes are TRBV20-1 and TRBJ2-4; 11 nucleotides match TRBD2. This CDR3 has 15 amino acids. After removal of 3 bases from V and 9 bases from J, the junction contained 10 bases not matched to a gene. Per germline, CDR1 DFQATT and CDR2 SNEGSKA (reference sequence).

About this clonotype itself: One junction end does not reproduce the germline sequence, and a read error may be involved. This chain links TRBV7-2 with TRBJ1-2, with 10 bases aligning to TRBD1. Germline V CDR1 and CDR2: SGHTA, FQGNSA. This CDR3 has 14 amino acids. This chain's CDR3 is CANSPRQGAYGYTF. CDR3 nucleotide sequence: TGTGCCAACAGCCCTAGACAGGGGGCCTATGGCTACACCTTC.

In its sample, this clonotype was seen a few times. The CDR3 spells CASSSRDRVPTGELFF. The DNA for the CDR3 is TGCGCCAGCAGCTCCCGGGACAGGGTTCCCACCGGGGAGCTGTTTTTT. V is TRBV5-1 and J is TRBJ2-2; 9 positions agree with TRBD1. Trimming cost V 3 bases and J 4 bases; bases outside gene matches: 7. Looked up from germline, CDR1 is SGHRS and CDR2 is YFSETQ. CDR3 length equals 16 residues.

CDR3 in amino acids: CASSLAALFTDTQYF. CDR3 in DNA: TGTGCCAGCAGCTTAGCGGCCCTCTTCACAGATACGCAGTATTTT. V is TRBV7-2 and J is TRBJ2-3; D uncertain. Trimming took off 0 bases at V and 2 bases at J, with 9 bases between the two ends. The CDR3 is made up of 15 amino acids. Germline V gene lookup returns CDR1 SGHTA and CDR2 FQGNSA.

This clonotype was detected ten times or more. This rearrangement joins TRBV27 to TRBJ2-6, with unresolved D. The germline V gene encodes CDR1 MNHEY and CDR2 SMNVEV (reference sequence). The CDR3 is 15 residues long. Trimming removed 2 bases at V and 1 base at J, with 6 bases between. The CDR3 DNA is TGTGCCAGCAGTTTACGGGTTTCTGGGGCCAACGTCCTGACTTTC. Its translation: CASSLRVSGANVLTF. Full variable domain (rest looked up from reference TRBV27 and TRBJ2-6): EAQVTQNPRYLITVTGKKLTVTCSQNMNHEYMSWYRQDPGLGLRQIYYSMNVEVTDKGDVPEGYKVSRKEKRNFPLILESPSPNQTSLYFCASSLRVSGANVLTFGAGSRLTVL.

This chain connects TRBV2 to TRBJ2-7; a possible D gene is TRBD1 (5 bases). There are 14 residues in the CDR3. Trimming cost V 5 bases and J 4 bases, with 15 bases left between them. Germline loops: CDR1 SNHLY, CDR2 FYNNEI. The CDR3 sequence is CASSRQLVGYEQYF. The CDR3 DNA follows: TGTGCCAGCAGTCGACAGCTGGTGGGGTACGAGCAGTACTTC.

This clonotype has only a few counts. The gene calls are TRBV7-2 and TRBJ2-1; D is unresolved. V shed 1 base and J shed 0 bases, with 7 bases lying between them. The CDR3 length is 15 residues. Germline V gives CDR1 SGHTA, CDR2 FQGNSA. The CDR3 DNA sequence: TGTGCCAGCAGCTTAGTGACTCACTCCTACAATGAGCAGTTCTTC. It is translated as CASSLVTHSYNEQFF.

The CDR3 sequence: CASRSERSSYEQYF. The CDR3 DNA reads TGTGCCAGCAGGTCGGAGCGGAGCTCCTACGAGCAGTACTTC. The J gene is TRBJ2-7, the V gene TRBV27; D is perhaps TRBD2 (5 bases). The germline V gene encodes CDR1 MNHEY and CDR2 SMNVEV (reference sequence). Trimming left V 6 bases short and J 0 bases short, with 12 bases between. The CDR3 extends over 14 amino acids.

The rearrangement links TRBV5-1 to TRBJ1-2; D remains ambiguous. Germline V gives CDR1 SGHRS, CDR2 YFSETQ. The CDR3 sequence is 13 residues long. The V and J ends lost 4 bases and 9 bases respectively, with 16 bases between them. CDR3 DNA: TGCGCCAGCAGCGAGGGAATCACGGTCAGCTACACCTTC. This sequence encodes CASSEGITVSYTF.

This clonotype has ten or more counts. The J gene is TRBJ1-3, the V gene TRBV6-5; 9 nucleotides agree with TRBD1. This CDR3 contains 17 residues. Germline CDR1 and CDR2: MNHEY and SVGAGI. The trim removed 2 bases at V and 2 bases at J, leaving 7 bases unmatched. The CDR3 protein is CASSYPPGQGAGNTIYF. CDR3 nucleotide sequence: TGTGCCAGCAGTTACCCCCCGGGACAGGGCGCTGGAAACACCATATATTTT.

This clonotype was counted many times. This chain links TRBV6-5 with TRBJ1-5; 10 bases are a match to TRBD1. The germline V gene encodes CDR1 MNHEY and CDR2 SVGAGI. The V gene end was trimmed by 6 bases and the J gene end by 0 bases; junction bases not matched to a gene: 5. The length of the CDR3 is 16 residues. The CDR3 coding sequence is TGTGCCAGCAGCCGACGACAGGGGGCTAGCAATCAGCCCCAGCATTTT. Translation gives CASSRRQGASNQPQHF.

This clonotype occurred a few times. V and J are TRBV7-6 and TRBJ2-3; 12 positions agree with TRBD2. CDR1 is SGHVS and CDR2 is FNYEAQ in the germline V gene. The V gene end was trimmed by 5 bases and the J gene end by 3 bases; junction bases not matched to a gene: 9. The CDR3 has 17 amino acids. The CDR3 region has the DNA TGTGCCAGCAGCCCGACTAGCGGGGGCCCGGGGACAGATACGCAGTATTTT. This codes for CASSPTSGGPGTDTQYF.

Of note for this clonotype: A much larger clone lies a single base off, so this may be a read error. This chain connects TRBV30 to TRBJ2-5, with D possibly matching TRBD2 (7 bases). Germline values: CDR1 GTSNPN, CDR2 SVGIG (reference sequence). CDR3 size: 13 residues. V was clipped by 0 bases and J by 5 bases, with 10 bases between them. The CDR3 region is CAWSVGGAETQYF. In DNA form, the CDR3 reads TGTGCCTGGAGTGTAGGGGGGGCTGAGACCCAGTACTTC.

The table lists this clonotype with a count of one. The chain employs TRBV20-1 and TRBJ2-3, with TRBD2 matching over 9 bases. Trimming removed 3 bases from V and 4 bases from J; junction bases left unmatched: 8. The CDR3 is made up of 15 amino acids. The germline V gene encodes CDR1 DFQATT and CDR2 SNEGSKA (reference sequence). The CDR3 region is CSARAGGISADTQYF. CDR3 in DNA: TGCAGTGCTAGGGCGGGAGGGATTTCGGCAGATACGCAGTATTTT.

The V and J genes are TRBV7-2 and TRBJ2-1; the match to TRBD2 covers 8 bases. Germline V gene sequence: CDR1 SGHTA, CDR2 FQGNSA. V shed 5 bases and J 10 bases; nucleotides not matched to a gene: 4. The CDR3 covers 12 residues. The CDR3 sequence is CASSRRGAEQFF. The CDR3 DNA sequence: TGTGCCAGCAGCCGGCGGGGGGCGGAGCAGTTCTTC.

In its sample, this clonotype was seen many times. The rearrangement uses TRBV20-1 and TRBJ1-1; TRBD1 matches 7 bases. This CDR3 has 13 residues. Germline V gene sequence: CDR1 DFQATT, CDR2 SNEGSKA (reference sequence). V dropped 6 bases and J dropped 4; count of bases not matched to a gene: 8. CDR3 sequence reads: CSARQGWVTEAFF. CDR3 in DNA: TGCAGTGCCCGACAGGGTTGGGTCACTGAAGCTTTCTTT.